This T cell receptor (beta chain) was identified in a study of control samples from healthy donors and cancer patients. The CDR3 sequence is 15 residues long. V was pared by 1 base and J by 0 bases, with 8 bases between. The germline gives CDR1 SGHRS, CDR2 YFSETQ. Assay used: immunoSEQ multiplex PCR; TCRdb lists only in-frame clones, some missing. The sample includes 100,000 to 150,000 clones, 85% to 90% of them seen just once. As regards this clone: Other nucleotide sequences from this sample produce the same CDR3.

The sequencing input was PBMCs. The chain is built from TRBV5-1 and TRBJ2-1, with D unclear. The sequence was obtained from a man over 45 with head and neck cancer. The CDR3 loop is CASSLTASSYNEQFF. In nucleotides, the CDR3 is TGCGCCAGCAGCTTGACGGCAAGCTCCTACAATGAGCAGTTCTTC.